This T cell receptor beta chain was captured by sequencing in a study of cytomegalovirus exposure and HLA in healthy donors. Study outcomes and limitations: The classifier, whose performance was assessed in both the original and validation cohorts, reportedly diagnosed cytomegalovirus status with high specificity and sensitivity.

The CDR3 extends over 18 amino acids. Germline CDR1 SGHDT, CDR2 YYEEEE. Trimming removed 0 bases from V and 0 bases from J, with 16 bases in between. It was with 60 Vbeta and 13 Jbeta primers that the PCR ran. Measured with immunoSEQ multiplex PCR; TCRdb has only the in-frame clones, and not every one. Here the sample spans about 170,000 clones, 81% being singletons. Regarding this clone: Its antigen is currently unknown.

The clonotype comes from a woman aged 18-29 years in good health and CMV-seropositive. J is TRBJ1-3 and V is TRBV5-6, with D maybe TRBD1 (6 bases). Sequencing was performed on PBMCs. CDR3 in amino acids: CASSLDIRTADSGNTIYF. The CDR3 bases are TGTGCCAGCAGCTTGGATATTAGGACAGCAGACTCTGGAAACACCATATATTTT.